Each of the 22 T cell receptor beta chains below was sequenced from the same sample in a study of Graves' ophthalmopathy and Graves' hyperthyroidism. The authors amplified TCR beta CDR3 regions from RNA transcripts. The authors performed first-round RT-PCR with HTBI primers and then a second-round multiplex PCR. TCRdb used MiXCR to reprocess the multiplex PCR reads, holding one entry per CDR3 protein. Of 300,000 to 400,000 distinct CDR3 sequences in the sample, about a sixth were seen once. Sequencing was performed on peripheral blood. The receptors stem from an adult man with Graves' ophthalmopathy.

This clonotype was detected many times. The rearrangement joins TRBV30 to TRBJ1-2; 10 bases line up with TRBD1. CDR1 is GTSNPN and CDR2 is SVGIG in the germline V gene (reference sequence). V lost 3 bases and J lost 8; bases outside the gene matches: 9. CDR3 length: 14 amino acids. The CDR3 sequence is CAWSPGTGVFGYTF. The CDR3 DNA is TGTGCCTGGAGCCCCGGGACAGGGGTGTTCGGCTACACCTTC.

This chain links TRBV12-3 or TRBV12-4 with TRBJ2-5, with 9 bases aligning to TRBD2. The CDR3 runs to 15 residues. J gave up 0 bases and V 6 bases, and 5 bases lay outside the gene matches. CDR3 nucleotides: TGTGCCAGCAGCCCTAGCGGGGCATACCAAGAGACCCAGTACTTC. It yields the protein CASSPSGAYQETQYF.

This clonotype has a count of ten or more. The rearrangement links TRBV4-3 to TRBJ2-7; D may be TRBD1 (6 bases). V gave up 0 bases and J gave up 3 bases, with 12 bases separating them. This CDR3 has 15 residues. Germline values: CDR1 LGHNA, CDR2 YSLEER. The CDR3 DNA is TGCGCCAGCAGCCAAGATGGGGGCAGGGGCTACGAGCAGTACTTC. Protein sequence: CASSQDGGRGYEQYF.

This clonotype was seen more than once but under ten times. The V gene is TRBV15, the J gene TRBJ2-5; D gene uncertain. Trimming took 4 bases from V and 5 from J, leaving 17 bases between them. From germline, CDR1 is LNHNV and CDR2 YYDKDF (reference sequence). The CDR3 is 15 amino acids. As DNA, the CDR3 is TGTGCCACCAGCACCCTCGGGTTAGATCGGGAGACCCAGTACTTC. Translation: CATSTLGLDRETQYF.

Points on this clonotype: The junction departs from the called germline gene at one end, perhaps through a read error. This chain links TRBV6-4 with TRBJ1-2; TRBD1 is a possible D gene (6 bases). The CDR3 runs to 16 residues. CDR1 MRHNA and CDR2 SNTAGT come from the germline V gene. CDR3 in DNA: TGTGCCAGCAGGGACTCGACAGGTCCCGTCTACTATGGCTACACCTTC. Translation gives CASRDSTGPVYYGYTF.

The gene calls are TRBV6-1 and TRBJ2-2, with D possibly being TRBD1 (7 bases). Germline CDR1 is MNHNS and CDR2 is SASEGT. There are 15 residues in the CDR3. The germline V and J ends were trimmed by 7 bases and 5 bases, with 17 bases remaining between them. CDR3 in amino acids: CASIPGDRITGELFF. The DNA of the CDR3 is TGTGCCAGCATTCCGGGGGACAGAATTACCGGGGAGCTGTTTTTT.

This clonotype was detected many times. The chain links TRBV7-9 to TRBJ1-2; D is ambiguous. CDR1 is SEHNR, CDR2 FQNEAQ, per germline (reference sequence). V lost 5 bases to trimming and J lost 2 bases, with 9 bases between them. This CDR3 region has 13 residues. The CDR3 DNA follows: TGTGCCAGCAGCACACGTATCAACTATGGCTACACCTTC. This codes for CASSTRINYGYTF.

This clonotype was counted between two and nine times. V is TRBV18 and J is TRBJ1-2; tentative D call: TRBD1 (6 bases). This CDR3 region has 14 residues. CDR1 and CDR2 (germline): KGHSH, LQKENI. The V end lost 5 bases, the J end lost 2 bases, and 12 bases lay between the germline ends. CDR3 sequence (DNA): TGTGCCAGCTCAAACAGGGAAGGAAACTATGGCTACACCTTC. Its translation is CASSNREGNYGYTF. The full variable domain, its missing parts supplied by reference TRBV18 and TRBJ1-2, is NAGVMQNPRHLVRRRGQEARLRCSPMKGHSHVYWYRQLPEEGLKFMVYLQKENIIDESGMPKERFSAEFPKEGPSILRIQQVVRGDSAAYFCASSNREGNYGYTFGSGTRLTVV.

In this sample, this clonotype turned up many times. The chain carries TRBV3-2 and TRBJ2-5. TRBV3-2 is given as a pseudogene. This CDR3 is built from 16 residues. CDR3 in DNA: TGTGCCAGCAGCCAAGAGCTTAGCGAAGGTTCAGAGACCCAGTACTTC. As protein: CASSQELSEGSETQYF.

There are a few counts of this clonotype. CDR3 loop: CASSLGLADQETQYF. The CDR3 DNA sequence: TGTGCCAGCAGCTTAGGGCTAGCGGATCAAGAGACCCAGTACTTC. V usage is TRBV7-2 and J usage is TRBJ2-5; 7 bases fit TRBD2. The CDR3 consists of 15 residues. With V trimmed by 1 base and J by 2 bases, 4 bases remained unmatched. Germline CDR1 SGHTA, CDR2 FQGNSA. Complete variable domain (other parts from reference TRBV7-2 and TRBJ2-5): GAGVSQSPSNKVTEKGKDVELRCDPISGHTALYWYRQSLGQGLEFLIYFQGNSAPDKSGLPSDRFSAERTGGSVSTLTIQRTQQEDSAVYLCASSLGLADQETQYFGPGTRLLVL.

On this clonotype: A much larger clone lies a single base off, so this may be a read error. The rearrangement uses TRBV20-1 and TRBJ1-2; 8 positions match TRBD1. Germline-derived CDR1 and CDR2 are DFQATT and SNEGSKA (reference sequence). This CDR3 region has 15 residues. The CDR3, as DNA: TGCAGTGCCCCGGGACAGGTGGCAACGGGGTATGACTACACCTTC. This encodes CSAPGQVATGYDYTF.

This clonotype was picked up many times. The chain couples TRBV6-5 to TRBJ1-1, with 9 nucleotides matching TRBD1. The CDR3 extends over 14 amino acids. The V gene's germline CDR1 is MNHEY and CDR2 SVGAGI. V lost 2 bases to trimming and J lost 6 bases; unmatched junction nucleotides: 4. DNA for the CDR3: TGTGCCAGCAGTTACGGGGACAGGGTGCCTGAAGCTTTCTTT. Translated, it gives CASSYGDRVPEAFF.

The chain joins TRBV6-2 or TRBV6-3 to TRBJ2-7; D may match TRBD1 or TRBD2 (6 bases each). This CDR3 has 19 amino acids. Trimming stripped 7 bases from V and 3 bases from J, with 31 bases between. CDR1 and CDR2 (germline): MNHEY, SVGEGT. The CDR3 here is CASTILVMGGPKGDYEQYF. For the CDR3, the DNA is TGTGCCAGCACCATATTAGTTATGGGGGGACCCAAGGGGGACTACGAGCAGTACTTC.

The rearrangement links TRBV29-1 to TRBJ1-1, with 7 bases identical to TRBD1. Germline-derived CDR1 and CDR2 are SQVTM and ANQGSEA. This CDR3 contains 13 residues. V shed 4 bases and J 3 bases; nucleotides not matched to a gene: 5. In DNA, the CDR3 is TGCAGCGTTGCCGGGACAGACCACACTGAAGCTTTCTTT. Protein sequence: CSVAGTDHTEAFF.

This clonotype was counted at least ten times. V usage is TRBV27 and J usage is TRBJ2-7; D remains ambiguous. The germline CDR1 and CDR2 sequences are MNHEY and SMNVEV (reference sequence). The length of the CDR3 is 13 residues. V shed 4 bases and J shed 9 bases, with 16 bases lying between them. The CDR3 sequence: CASSSSIFVVQYF. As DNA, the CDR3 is TGTGCCAGCAGTTCCTCGATTTTTGTTGTGCAGTACTTC.

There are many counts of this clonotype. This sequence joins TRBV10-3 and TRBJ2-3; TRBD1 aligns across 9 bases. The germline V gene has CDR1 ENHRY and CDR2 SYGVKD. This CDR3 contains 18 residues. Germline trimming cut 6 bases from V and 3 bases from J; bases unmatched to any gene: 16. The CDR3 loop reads CAISRTTPGQGGTDTQYF. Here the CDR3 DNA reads TGTGCCATCAGCCGGACCACCCCGGGACAGGGAGGGACAGATACGCAGTATTTT.

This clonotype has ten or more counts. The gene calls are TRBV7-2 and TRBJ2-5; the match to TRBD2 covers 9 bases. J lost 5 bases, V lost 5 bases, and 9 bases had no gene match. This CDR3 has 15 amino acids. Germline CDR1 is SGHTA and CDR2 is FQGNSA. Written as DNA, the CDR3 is TGTGCCAGCAGCGCAACTAGCGGGTTGGGGGAGACCCAGTACTTC. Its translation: CASSATSGLGETQYF.

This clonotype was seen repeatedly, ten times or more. In DNA, the CDR3 is TGCAGCGTTGGTGGGACCCAAGAGACCCAGTACTTC. This codes for CSVGGTQETQYF. The chain combines TRBV29-1 with TRBJ2-5; TRBD1 or TRBD2 may be the D gene (5 bases each). Germline V gene data show CDR1 as SQVTM and CDR2 as ANQGSEA. The V and J ends lost 4 bases and 1 base respectively, with 7 bases between them. The CDR3 has 12 amino acids.

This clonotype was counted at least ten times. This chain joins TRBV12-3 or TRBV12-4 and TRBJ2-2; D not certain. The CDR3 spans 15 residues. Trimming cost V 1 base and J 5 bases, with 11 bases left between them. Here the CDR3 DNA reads TGTGCCAGCAGTTTAGAGGGCGCGTTTACCGGGGAGCTGTTTTTT. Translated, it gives CASSLEGAFTGELFF.

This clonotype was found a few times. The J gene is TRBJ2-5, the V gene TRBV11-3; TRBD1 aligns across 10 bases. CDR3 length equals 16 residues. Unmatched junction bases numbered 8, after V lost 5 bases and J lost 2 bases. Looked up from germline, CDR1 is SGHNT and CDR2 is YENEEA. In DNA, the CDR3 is TGTGCCAGCAGCGAAGGGACAGGGGTCGGGCAAGAGACCCAGTACTTC. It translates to CASSEGTGVGQETQYF.

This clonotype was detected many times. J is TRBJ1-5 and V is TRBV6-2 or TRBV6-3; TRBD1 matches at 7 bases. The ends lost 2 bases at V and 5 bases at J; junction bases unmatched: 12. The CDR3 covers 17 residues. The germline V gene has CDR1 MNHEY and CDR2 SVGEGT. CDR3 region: CASSYRGRIQVHQPQHF. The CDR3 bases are TGTGCCAGCAGTTACAGGGGGCGAATACAGGTACATCAGCCCCAGCATTTT.

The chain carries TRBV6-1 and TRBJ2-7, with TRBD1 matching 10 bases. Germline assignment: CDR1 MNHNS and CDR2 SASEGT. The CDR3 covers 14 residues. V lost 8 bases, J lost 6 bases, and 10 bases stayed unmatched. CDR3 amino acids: CASAVRQGAGEQYF. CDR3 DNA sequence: TGTGCCAGCGCGGTCAGACAGGGGGCTGGCGAGCAGTACTTC.